The rows below give T cell receptor beta chains drawn from one sample of a study of T cells in Graves' hyperthyroidism and ophthalmopathy. TCRdb called the multiplex PCR reads again in MiXCR, with one record for every CDR3 protein. The sample has roughly 500,000 distinct CDR3 sequences; under 60% are singletons. Sequenced sample: peripheral blood or thyroid tissue (not recorded which). These receptors were taken from an adult woman with Graves' disease, either hyperthyroidism or ophthalmopathy (not recorded which). Each CDR3 is given without its conserved first and last residue. Each record gives: CDR3 protein, J gene, V gene.

cdr3_aa: SASNYEQY
j_call: TRBJ2-7
v_call: TRBV20-1

cdr3_aa: ASSTDPSYNEQF
j_call: TRBJ2-1
v_call: TRBV5-1

cdr3_aa: SAVGQVGTEAF
j_call: TRBJ1-1
v_call: TRBV20-1

cdr3_aa: SAILAGGPEGEQY
j_call: TRBJ2-7
v_call: TRBV20-1

cdr3_aa: ASSLSYTGELF
j_call: TRBJ2-2
v_call: TRBV10-1

cdr3_aa: ASRPDRAEKLF
j_call: TRBJ1-4
v_call: TRBV12-3/TRBV12-4

cdr3_aa: ASRPGTAVKVNQPQH
j_call: TRBJ1-5
v_call: TRBV2

cdr3_aa: ASSCFGQPLNSPLH
j_call: TRBJ1-6
v_call: TRBV9

cdr3_aa: AISWDSKGNTIY
j_call: TRBJ1-3
v_call: TRBV10-3

cdr3_aa: ATSSRDRRNQPQH
j_call: TRBJ1-5
v_call: TRBV15

cdr3_aa: ASSLNREGTEAF
j_call: TRBJ1-1
v_call: TRBV9

cdr3_aa: ATRRGNLGEQY
j_call: TRBJ2-7
v_call: TRBV24-1

cdr3_aa: ASKRLAGKGTQY
j_call: TRBJ2-5
v_call: TRBV25-1

cdr3_aa: ASSAYRVQETQY
j_call: TRBJ2-5
v_call: TRBV7-9

cdr3_aa: ASSLRGRSGANVLT
j_call: TRBJ2-6
v_call: TRBV2

cdr3_aa: SASTSTDTQY
j_call: TRBJ2-3
v_call: TRBV20-1

cdr3_aa: ATGEGPYEQY
j_call: TRBJ2-7
v_call: TRBV3-1

cdr3_aa: ASGQWQLRETQY
j_call: TRBJ2-5
v_call: TRBV25-1

cdr3_aa: ASSYELWTRGNTEAF
j_call: TRBJ1-1
v_call: TRBV7-2

cdr3_aa: ASSFGLAGARETQY
j_call: TRBJ2-5
v_call: TRBV7-3

cdr3_aa: ASSQHPGQISGNTIY
j_call: TRBJ1-3
v_call: TRBV3-1

cdr3_aa: ASMPFSGSSYEQY
j_call: TRBJ2-7
v_call: TRBV6-1

cdr3_aa: AISAGTLGAEQY
j_call: TRBJ2-7
v_call: TRBV7-2

cdr3_aa: ASSNSRGTGYT
j_call: TRBJ1-2
v_call: TRBV6-1

cdr3_aa: AWGGTEAF
j_call: TRBJ1-1
v_call: TRBV30

cdr3_aa: ASSVVGAGELF
j_call: TRBJ2-2
v_call: TRBV9

cdr3_aa: ATSASDGADTQY
j_call: TRBJ2-3
v_call: TRBV15

cdr3_aa: ASSTSIYSGANVLT
j_call: TRBJ2-6
v_call: TRBV19

cdr3_aa: SARIFSEQY
j_call: TRBJ2-7
v_call: TRBV20-1

cdr3_aa: AITPSLNTGDEQY
j_call: TRBJ2-7
v_call: TRBV2

cdr3_aa: ASIDTGGTEAF
j_call: TRBJ1-1
v_call: TRBV27

cdr3_aa: ASSYSRRIPYEQY
j_call: TRBJ2-7
v_call: TRBV6-6

cdr3_aa: ASSQLAGSSYEQY
j_call: NA
v_call: TRBV7-2

cdr3_aa: SVSRPDYGYT
j_call: TRBJ1-2
v_call: TRBV20-1

cdr3_aa: ASSFGTSGRRETQY
j_call: TRBJ2-5
v_call: TRBV7-2

cdr3_aa: ASSLDRVFGELF
j_call: TRBJ2-2
v_call: TRBV5-6

cdr3_aa: ATSGAAGRSEAF
j_call: TRBJ1-1
v_call: TRBV24-1

cdr3_aa: SLEVWEYEQY
j_call: TRBJ2-7
v_call: TRBV29-1

cdr3_aa: ASVRDLYEQY
j_call: TRBJ2-7
v_call: TRBV2

cdr3_aa: ASSINSVRPQH
j_call: TRBJ1-5
v_call: TRBV19

cdr3_aa: APERGEKLF
j_call: TRBJ1-4
v_call: TRBV6-5

cdr3_aa: ASSEAFGRRETQY
j_call: TRBJ2-5
v_call: TRBV6-1

cdr3_aa: ATRSGRGDGYEQY
j_call: TRBJ2-7
v_call: TRBV10-2

cdr3_aa: ASSVGTTEGYGYT
j_call: TRBJ1-2
v_call: TRBV9

cdr3_aa: ASRTTNEKLF
j_call: TRBJ1-4
v_call: TRBV28